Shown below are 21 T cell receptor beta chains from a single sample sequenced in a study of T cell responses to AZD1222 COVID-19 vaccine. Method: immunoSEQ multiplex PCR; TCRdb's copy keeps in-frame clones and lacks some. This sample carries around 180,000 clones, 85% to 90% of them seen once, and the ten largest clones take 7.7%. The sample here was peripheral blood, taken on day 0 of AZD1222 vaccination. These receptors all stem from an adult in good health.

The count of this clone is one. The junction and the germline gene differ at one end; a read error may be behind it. The CDR3 DNA reads as TGTGCCAGCAGCTTAGGGGCCAGTCAAGGAGAATTT. It is translated as CASSLGASQGEF. The chain has TRBV5-6 and TRBJ1-1; D perhaps matches TRBD1 (5 bases). This CDR3 has 12 residues. CDR1 and CDR2 from the germline V gene are SGHDT and YYEEEE.

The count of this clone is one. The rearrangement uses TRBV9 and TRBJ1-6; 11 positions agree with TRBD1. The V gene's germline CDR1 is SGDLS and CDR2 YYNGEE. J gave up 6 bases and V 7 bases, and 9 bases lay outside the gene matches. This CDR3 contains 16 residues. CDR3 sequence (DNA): TGTGCCAGCTCCGCCCGGGACAGGGGGTCTAATTCACCCCTCCACTTT. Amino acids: CASSARDRGSNSPLHF.

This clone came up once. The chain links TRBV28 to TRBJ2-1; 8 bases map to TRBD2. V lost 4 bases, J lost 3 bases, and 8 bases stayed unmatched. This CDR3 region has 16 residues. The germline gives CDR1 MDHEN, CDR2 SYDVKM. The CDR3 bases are TGTGCCAGCAGTTCCCACGCGGGGGGATACTACAATGAGCAGTTCTTC. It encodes CASSSHAGGYYNEQFF.

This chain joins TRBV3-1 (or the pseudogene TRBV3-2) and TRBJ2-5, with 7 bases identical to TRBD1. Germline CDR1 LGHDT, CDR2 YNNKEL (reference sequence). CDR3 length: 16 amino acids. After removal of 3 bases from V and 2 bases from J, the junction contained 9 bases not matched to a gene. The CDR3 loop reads CASSHKIGTEQETQYF. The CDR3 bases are TGTGCCAGCAGCCACAAGATCGGGACAGAACAAGAGACCCAGTACTTC.

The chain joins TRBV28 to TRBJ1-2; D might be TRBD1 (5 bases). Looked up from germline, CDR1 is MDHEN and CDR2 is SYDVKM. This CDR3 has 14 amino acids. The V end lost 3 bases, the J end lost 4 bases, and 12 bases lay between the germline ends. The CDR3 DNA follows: TGTGCCAGCAGTTTGAACAGGTGGGGCTATGGCTACACCTTC. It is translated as CASSLNRWGYGYTF.

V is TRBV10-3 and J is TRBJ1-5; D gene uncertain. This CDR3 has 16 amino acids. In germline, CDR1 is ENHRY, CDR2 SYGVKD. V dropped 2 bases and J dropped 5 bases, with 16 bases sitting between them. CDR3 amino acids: CAISERALSGDQPQHF. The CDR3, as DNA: TGTGCCATCAGTGAGAGGGCCCTCTCTGGGGATCAGCCCCAGCATTTT.

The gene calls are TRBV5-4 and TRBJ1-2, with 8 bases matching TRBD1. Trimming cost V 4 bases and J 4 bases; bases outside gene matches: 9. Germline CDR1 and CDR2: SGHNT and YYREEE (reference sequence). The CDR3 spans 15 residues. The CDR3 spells CASSTPPGQVYGYTF. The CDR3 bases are TGTGCCAGCAGCACCCCCCCGGGACAGGTCTATGGCTACACCTTC.

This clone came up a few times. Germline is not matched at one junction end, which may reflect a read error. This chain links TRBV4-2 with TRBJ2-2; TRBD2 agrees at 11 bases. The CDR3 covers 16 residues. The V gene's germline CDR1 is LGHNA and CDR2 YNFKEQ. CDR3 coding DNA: TGTGCCAGCAGACAAGATCCACTAGCGGGGGCCGGGGAGCTGTTTTTT. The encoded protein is CASRQDPLAGAGELFF.

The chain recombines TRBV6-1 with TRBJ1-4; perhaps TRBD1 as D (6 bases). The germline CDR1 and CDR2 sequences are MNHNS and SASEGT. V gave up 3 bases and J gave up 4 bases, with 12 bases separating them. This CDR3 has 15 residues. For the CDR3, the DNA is TGTGCCAGCAGTGACCCAGGGGAGGGTAATGAAAAACTGTTTTTT. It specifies CASSDPGEGNEKLFF.

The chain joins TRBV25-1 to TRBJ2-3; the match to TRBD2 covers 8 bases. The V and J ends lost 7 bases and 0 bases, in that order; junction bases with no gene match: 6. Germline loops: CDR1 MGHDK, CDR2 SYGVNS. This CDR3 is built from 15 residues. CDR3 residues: CASTPAGGSTDTQYF. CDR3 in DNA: TGTGCCAGCACCCCCGCGGGGGGAAGCACAGATACGCAGTATTTT.

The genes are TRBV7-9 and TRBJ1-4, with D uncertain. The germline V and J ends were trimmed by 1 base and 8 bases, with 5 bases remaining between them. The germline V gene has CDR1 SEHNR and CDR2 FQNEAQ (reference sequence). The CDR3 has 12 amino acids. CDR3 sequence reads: CASSLVDEKLFF. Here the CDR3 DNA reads TGTGCCAGCAGCTTAGTTGACGAAAAACTGTTTTTT.

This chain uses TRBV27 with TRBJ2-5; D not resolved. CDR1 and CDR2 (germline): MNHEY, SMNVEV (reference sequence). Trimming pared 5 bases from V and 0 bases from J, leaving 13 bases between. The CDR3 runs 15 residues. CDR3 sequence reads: CASSQTRRDQETQYF. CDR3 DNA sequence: TGTGCCAGCAGTCAGACTCGACGGGACCAAGAGACCCAGTACTTC.

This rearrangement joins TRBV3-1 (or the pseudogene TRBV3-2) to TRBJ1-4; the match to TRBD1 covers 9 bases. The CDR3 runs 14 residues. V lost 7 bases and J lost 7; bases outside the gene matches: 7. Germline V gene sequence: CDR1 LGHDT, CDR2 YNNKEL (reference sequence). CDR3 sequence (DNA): TGTGCCAGCACCCCAGGACAGGGGAGTGAAAAACTGTTTTTT. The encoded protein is CASTPGQGSEKLFF.

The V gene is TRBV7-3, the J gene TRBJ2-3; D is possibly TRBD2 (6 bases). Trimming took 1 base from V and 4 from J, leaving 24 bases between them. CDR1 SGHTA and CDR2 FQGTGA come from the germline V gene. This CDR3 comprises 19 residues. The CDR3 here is CASSLKPLPTARGADTQYF. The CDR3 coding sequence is TGTGCCAGCAGCTTAAAGCCCCTACCGACTGCTCGCGGGGCAGATACGCAGTATTTT.

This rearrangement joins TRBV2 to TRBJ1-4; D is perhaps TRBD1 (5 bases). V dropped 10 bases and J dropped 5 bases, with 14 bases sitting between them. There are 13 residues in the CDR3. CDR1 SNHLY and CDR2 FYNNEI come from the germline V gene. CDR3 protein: CATNPGRNEKLFF. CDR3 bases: TGTGCCACCAACCCAGGGAGAAATGAAAAACTGTTTTTT.

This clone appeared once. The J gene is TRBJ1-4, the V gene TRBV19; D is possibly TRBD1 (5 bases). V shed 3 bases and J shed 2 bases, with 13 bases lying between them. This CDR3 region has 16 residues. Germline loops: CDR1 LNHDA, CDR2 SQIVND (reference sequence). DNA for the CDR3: TGTGCCAGTAGTATCGTAAGGGAGGGGACTAATGAAAAACTGTTTTTT. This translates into CASSIVREGTNEKLFF.

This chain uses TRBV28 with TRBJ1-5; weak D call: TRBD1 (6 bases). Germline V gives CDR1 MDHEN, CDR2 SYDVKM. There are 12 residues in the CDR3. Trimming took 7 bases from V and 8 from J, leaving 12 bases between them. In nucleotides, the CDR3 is TGTGCCAGCACATTCTCAGGGGAGCCCCAGCATTTT. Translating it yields CASTFSGEPQHF.

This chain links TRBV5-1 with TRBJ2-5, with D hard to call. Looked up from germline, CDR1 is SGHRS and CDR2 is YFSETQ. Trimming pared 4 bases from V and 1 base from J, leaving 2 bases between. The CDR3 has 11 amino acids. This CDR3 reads CASSSQETQYF. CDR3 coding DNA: TGCGCCAGCAGCAGCCAAGAGACCCAGTACTTC.

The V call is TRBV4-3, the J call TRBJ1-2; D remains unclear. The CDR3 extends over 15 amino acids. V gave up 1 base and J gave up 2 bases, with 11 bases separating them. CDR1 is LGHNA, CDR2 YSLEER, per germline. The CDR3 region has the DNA TGCGCCAGCAGCCAAGGGTTCGGGGAAAACTATGGCTACACCTTC. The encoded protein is CASSQGFGENYGYTF.

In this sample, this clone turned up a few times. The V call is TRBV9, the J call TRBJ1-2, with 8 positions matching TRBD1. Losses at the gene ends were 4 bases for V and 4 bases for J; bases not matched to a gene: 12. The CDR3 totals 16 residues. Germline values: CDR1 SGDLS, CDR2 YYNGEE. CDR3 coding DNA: TGTGCCAGCAGCCTAGTTGGGGACAGGTCGGTCTATGGCTACACCTTC. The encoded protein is CASSLVGDRSVYGYTF.

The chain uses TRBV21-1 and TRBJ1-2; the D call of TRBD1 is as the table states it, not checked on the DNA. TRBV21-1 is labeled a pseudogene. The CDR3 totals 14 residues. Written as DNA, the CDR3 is TGTGCCAGAAGCGGGACAGGGGAGTGCTATGGCTACACCTTC. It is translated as CARSGTGECYGYTF.